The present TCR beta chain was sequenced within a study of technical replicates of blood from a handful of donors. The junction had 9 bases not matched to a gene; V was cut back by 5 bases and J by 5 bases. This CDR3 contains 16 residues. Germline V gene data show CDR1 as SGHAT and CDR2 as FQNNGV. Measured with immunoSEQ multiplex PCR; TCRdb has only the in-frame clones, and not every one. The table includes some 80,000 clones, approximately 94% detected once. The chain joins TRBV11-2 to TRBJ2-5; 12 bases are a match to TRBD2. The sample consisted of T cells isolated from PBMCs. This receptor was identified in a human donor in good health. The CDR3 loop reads CASSRLAGVRGETQYF. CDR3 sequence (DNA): TGTGCCAGCAGCCGACTAGCGGGAGTTCGAGGGGAGACCCAGTACTTC.